Following are 21 T cell receptor beta chains from one sample sequenced in a study of T-cell memory formation after mild COVID-19. TCRdb analysed the 5' RACE reads with MiXCR anew, one entry per CDR3 protein. The table shows roughly 120,000 distinct CDR3 sequences, with about 17% occurring only once. Sample: PBMCs or a T cell subset sorted from them (not recorded which). The receptors were sampled from an adult woman who had mild COVID-19 (a few samples of this study predate the infection). Cell type and time point are not known.

The V call is TRBV2, the J call TRBJ2-1, with D perhaps assigned TRBD1 or TRBD2 (5 bases each). The CDR3 has 14 amino acids. The V gene lost 3 bases and the J gene lost 2 bases, with 8 bases spanning the gap. Per the germline V gene, CDR1 is SNHLY and CDR2 is FYNNEI. The CDR3 sequence is CASSDGGTYNEQFF. CDR3 nucleotides: TGTGCCAGCAGTGATGGGGGAACCTACAATGAGCAGTTCTTC.

This clonotype was seen ten or more times. V usage is TRBV27 and J usage is TRBJ2-3, with a possible D match to TRBD1 (5 bases). From germline, CDR1 is MNHEY and CDR2 SMNVEV (reference sequence). This CDR3 is 15 amino acids long. Trimming shortened V by 5 bases and J by 2 bases, and 14 bases separated the two germline ends. The CDR3 protein is CASSPRQGNTDTQYF. The CDR3 DNA reads as TGTGCCAGCAGTCCAAGGCAGGGAAACACAGATACGCAGTATTTT.

This clonotype was picked up a small number of times. The chain employs TRBV30 and TRBJ1-2, with D possibly matching TRBD1 (6 bases). The CDR3 sequence is 16 residues long. Deletions cut 2 bases from V and 8 bases from J, with 24 bases between. Germline V gene data show CDR1 as GTSNPN and CDR2 as SVGIG (reference sequence). CDR3 nucleotide sequence: TGTGCCTGGAGTAGAACAGGGTTCCTAGCTATTTACGGCTACACCTTC. It encodes CAWSRTGFLAIYGYTF.

There are a few counts of this clonotype. The V call is TRBV12-3 or TRBV12-4, the J call TRBJ2-3; perhaps TRBD1 as D (5 bases). This CDR3 is built from 13 residues. Trimming pared 8 bases from V and 4 bases from J, leaving 13 bases between. The CDR3 nucleotides are TGTGCCAGCGGAAGGGGATCGGCAGATACGCAGTATTTT. This translates into CASGRGSADTQYF.

This clonotype turned up a few times. The CDR3 is CASNLGEQYF. The CDR3 DNA reads TGTGCCAGCAACCTAGGCGAGCAGTACTTC. V is TRBV6-1 and J is TRBJ2-7; D ambiguous. Germline V gene lookup returns CDR1 MNHNS and CDR2 SASEGT. The CDR3 is made up of 10 amino acids. The V end lost 7 bases, the J end lost 6 bases, and 7 bases lay between the germline ends.

This clonotype was seen only a few times. The J gene is TRBJ1-5, the V gene TRBV7-2, with unresolved D. There are 15 residues in the CDR3. The V gene lost 1 base and the J gene lost 3 bases, with 10 bases spanning the gap. Looked up from germline, CDR1 is SGHTA and CDR2 is FQGNSA. The CDR3 DNA is TGTGCCAGCAGCTTAGTAGTGGGGTCCAATCAGCCCCAGCATTTT. It specifies CASSLVVGSNQPQHF. The full variable domain, with the rest looked up from reference TRBV7-2 and TRBJ1-5, is GAGVSQSPSNKVTEKGKDVELRCDPISGHTALYWYRQSLGQGLEFLIYFQGNSAPDKSGLPSDRFSAERTGGSVSTLTIQRTQQEDSAVYLCASSLVVGSNQPQHFGDGTRLSIL.

This clonotype was counted a few times. J is TRBJ1-1 and V is TRBV4-1; the D is unclear. The CDR3 sequence is 13 residues long. CDR1 is MGHRA, CDR2 YSYEKL, per germline. The ends were cut back, 7 bases at V and 2 bases at J, with 11 bases in the middle. In DNA, the CDR3 is TGCGCCAGCACCCGGAGTGGCAACACTGAAGCTTTCTTT. It codes for CASTRSGNTEAFF.

The chain uses TRBV18 and TRBJ1-1, with unresolved D. The CDR3 totals 15 residues. Germline V gene sequence: CDR1 KGHSH, CDR2 LQKENI. Between the trimmed V and J ends, which lost 3 bases and 1 base, there was a span of 12 bases. The CDR3 DNA reads TGTGCCAGCTCACCGTCCGGGAGGCAGAACACTGAAGCTTTCTTT. Translation: CASSPSGRQNTEAFF.

Only a few counts were recorded for this clonotype. The chain couples TRBV24-1 to TRBJ2-2, with D possibly matching TRBD2 (6 bases). Germline V CDR1 and CDR2: KGHDR, SFDVKD. The CDR3 length is 15 residues. V was trimmed by 2 bases and J by 5 bases, leaving 11 bases between them. The DNA for the CDR3 is TGTGCCACCAGTGATTGGGGGGAGAAAACCGGGGAGCTGTTTTTT. Encoded protein: CATSDWGEKTGELFF.

This chain joins TRBV3-1 and TRBJ2-5; the match to TRBD1 covers 9 bases. The CDR3 length is 16 residues. The ends lost 8 bases at V and 4 bases at J; junction bases unmatched: 14. CDR1 and CDR2 from the germline V gene are LGHDT and YNNKEL (reference sequence). The CDR3 here is CASDGRDRGFGETQYF. For the CDR3, the DNA is TGTGCCAGCGATGGCCGAGACAGGGGGTTCGGAGAGACCCAGTACTTC.

At least ten counts were recorded for this clonotype. The chain couples TRBV5-1 to TRBJ1-6; a possible D gene is TRBD1 (5 bases). This CDR3 is built from 16 residues. V lost 2 bases, J lost 2 bases, and 11 bases lay in between. CDR1 is SGHRS and CDR2 is YFSETQ in the germline V gene. This CDR3 reads CASSFRVGAYNSPLHF. As DNA, the CDR3 is TGCGCCAGCAGCTTCAGGGTAGGGGCCTATAATTCACCCCTCCACTTT.

This clonotype was recorded a few times. The chain joins TRBV4-1 to TRBJ2-3; a weak D match, TRBD1 (5 bases). Trimming took 0 bases from V and 10 from J, leaving 11 bases between them. In germline, CDR1 is MGHRA, CDR2 YSYEKL. The CDR3 length is 13 residues. The CDR3 sequence: CASSQEGPAPQYF. In DNA, the CDR3 is TGCGCCAGCAGCCAAGAGGGGCCCGCCCCGCAGTATTTT.

Ten or more counts support this clonotype. The chain has TRBV20-1 and TRBJ2-3; 9 nucleotides align to TRBD1. Germline trimming cut 6 bases from V and 0 bases from J; bases unmatched to any gene: 1. Germline V gene data show CDR1 as DFQATT and CDR2 as SNEGSKA (reference sequence). CDR3 size: 13 residues. This CDR3 reads CSATGGSTDTQYF. Here the CDR3 DNA reads TGCAGTGCCACAGGGGGCAGCACAGATACGCAGTATTTT.

The rearrangement joins TRBV12-3 or TRBV12-4 to TRBJ1-1; the D is unclear. CDR3 size: 11 residues. With 4 bases removed from V and 11 bases from J, the gap between germline ends came to 11 bases. Here the CDR3 reads CASSSGTRAFF. DNA of the CDR3: TGTGCCAGCAGTTCGGGTACAAGGGCTTTCTTT.

This clonotype was found a few times. The chain joins TRBV5-4 to TRBJ2-7; D ambiguous. CDR1 and CDR2 from the germline V gene are SGHNT and YYREEE (reference sequence). CDR3 length: 12 amino acids. The V and J ends lost 2 bases and 8 bases respectively, with 11 bases between them. DNA of the CDR3: TGTGCCAGCAGCTTAGGAACAGATCAGCAGTACTTC. Translating gives CASSLGTDQQYF.

The chain employs TRBV28 and TRBJ1-1; D is undetermined. This CDR3 has 14 amino acids. V lost 6 bases to trimming and J lost 4 bases, with 15 bases between them. CDR1 MDHEN and CDR2 SYDVKM come from the germline V gene. The CDR3 DNA reads as TGTGCCAGCAGCCCTCGCGGGTTTTCCACTGAAGCTTTCTTT. It codes for CASSPRGFSTEAFF.

This clonotype turned up a few times. The chain links TRBV6-4 to TRBJ2-1; no clear D. The V gene's germline CDR1 is MRHNA and CDR2 SNTAGT. Trimming took off 2 bases at V and 3 bases at J, with 11 bases between the two ends. The CDR3 has 15 residues. The CDR3 spells CASSDGRSDYNEQFF. DNA for the CDR3: TGTGCCAGCAGTGACGGCAGGTCGGACTACAATGAGCAGTTCTTC.

The chain has TRBV12-3 or TRBV12-4 and TRBJ1-2; possibly TRBD1 for D (5 bases). The CDR3 is made up of 12 amino acids. V was shortened by 11 bases and J by 4 bases, with 14 bases between the two germline ends. CDR3 sequence: CAVWGRLYGYTF. The CDR3 DNA sequence: TGTGCCGTATGGGGGAGGCTCTATGGCTACACCTTC.

V and J are TRBV7-9 and TRBJ1-2, with TRBD1 identical over 7 bases. Per germline, CDR1 SEHNR and CDR2 FQNEAQ (reference sequence). This CDR3 has 14 residues. The junction had 7 bases not matched to a gene; V was cut back by 2 bases and J by 7 bases. As DNA, the CDR3 is TGTGCCAGCAGCTTATCTGACAGGGTGGGTGGCTACACCTTC. As protein: CASSLSDRVGGYTF.

The rearrangement uses TRBV12-3 or TRBV12-4 and TRBJ2-3; TRBD2 is a possible D gene (6 bases). The CDR3 loop spans 14 amino acids. V lost 5 bases and J lost 3, with 12 bases in between. DNA for the CDR3: TGTGCCAGCAGTCCCTACGGGGGAACAGATACGCAGTATTTT. Amino acid sequence: CASSPYGGTDTQYF.

This clonotype was detected a few times. This chain links TRBV7-2 with TRBJ2-5; D is undetermined. CDR3 length: 13 residues. The V end was cut by 5 bases, the J end by 5 bases, with 12 bases between. Germline lookup yields CDR1 SGHTA and CDR2 FQGNSA. The CDR3 sequence: CASSAGVRETQYF. The DNA of the CDR3 is TGTGCCAGCAGCGCTGGAGTCAGGGAGACCCAGTACTTC. The variable domain in full, completed from reference TRBV7-2 and TRBJ2-5, reads GAGVSQSPSNKVTEKGKDVELRCDPISGHTALYWYRQSLGQGLEFLIYFQGNSAPDKSGLPSDRFSAERTGGSVSTLTIQRTQQEDSAVYLCASSAGVRETQYFGPGTRLLVL.